Listed here are 31 T cell receptor beta chains from one sample, sequenced in a study of T cells in Graves' hyperthyroidism and ophthalmopathy. From RNA transcripts, TCR beta CDR3 regions were amplified. In the first-round RT-PCR of the TCR CDR3, the HTBI primer set was used. Using its own MiXCR run on the multiplex PCR reads, TCRdb lists one record per CDR3 protein. Among 530,000 or so distinct CDR3 sequences listed, 24% were seen once. Sequencing was done on a sample of blood. These TCRs come from a woman in her 30s with Graves' ophthalmopathy.

The genes are TRBV11-2 and TRBJ2-7; TRBD1 aligns across 10 bases. V lost 5 bases to trimming and J lost 7 bases; unmatched junction nucleotides: 8. There are 14 residues in the CDR3. Germline loops: CDR1 SGHAT, CDR2 FQNNGV. In DNA, the CDR3 is TGTGCCAGCAGCCTACGGACAGGGGGAGGAGAGCAGTACTTC. Amino acids: CASSLRTGGGEQYF. Full variable domain (missing parts from reference TRBV11-2 and TRBJ2-7): EAGVAQSPRYKIIEKRQSVAFWCNPISGHATLYWYQQILGQGPKLLIQFQNNGVVDDSQLPKDRFSAERLKGVDSTLKIQPAKLEDSAVYLCASSLRTGGGEQYFGPGTRLTVT.

This chain uses TRBV6-2 or TRBV6-3 with TRBJ2-2; the D gene is possibly TRBD1 (5 bases). Deletions cut 9 bases from V and 1 base from J, with 12 bases between. This CDR3 has 14 amino acids. The germline V gene has CDR1 MNHEY and CDR2 SVGEGT. CDR3: CASKGGQNTGELFF. The CDR3 DNA is TGTGCCAGTAAGGGCGGACAGAACACCGGGGAGCTGTTTTTT.

The CDR3 region has the DNA TGTGCCAGCAAGCAAGGGACAGGAAACAATCAGCCCCAGCATTTT. Translating it yields CASKQGTGNNQPQHF. V is TRBV6-1 and J is TRBJ1-5; 8 bases are shared with TRBD1. J was trimmed by 3 bases and V by 7 bases; bases with no gene match: 8. Germline V lookup: CDR1 MNHNS, CDR2 SASEGT. CDR3 length equals 15 residues.

The chain has TRBV12-3 or TRBV12-4 and TRBJ1-1; D call uncertain. The CDR3 runs 13 residues. Trimming left V 5 bases short and J 0 bases short, with 7 bases between. The CDR3 here is CASSNVLNTEAFF. DNA for the CDR3: TGTGCCAGCAGTAACGTCCTGAACACTGAAGCTTTCTTT.

This clonotype was recorded many times. The rearrangement joins TRBV6-1 to TRBJ1-3; D not resolved. This CDR3 is built from 12 residues. Trimming took 2 bases from V and 5 from J, leaving 4 bases between them. Germline V CDR1 and CDR2: MNHNS, SASEGT. CDR3 nucleotide sequence: TGTGCCAGCAGTGAAAGGCGAAACACCATATATTTT. It is translated as CASSERRNTIYF.

Remarks on this clonotype: Since a much larger clone is just one base distant, this may be a read error. The chain uses TRBV4-3 and TRBJ2-7, with 9 positions matching TRBD1. Germline CDR1 and CDR2: LGHNA and YSLEER. V lost 1 base to trimming and J lost 5 bases; unmatched junction nucleotides: 3. This CDR3 has 14 residues. The CDR3 protein is CASSQVQGADEQYF. The CDR3 DNA reads TGCGCCAGCAGCCAAGTACAGGGGGCCGACGAGCAGTACTTC.

This clonotype was detected ten times or more. V is TRBV19 and J is TRBJ2-2, with D perhaps matching TRBD1 (5 bases). Trimming shortened V by 3 bases and J by 6 bases, and 11 bases separated the two germline ends. The CDR3 covers 14 residues. Germline V gene data show CDR1 as LNHDA and CDR2 as SQIVND (reference sequence). DNA for the CDR3: TGTGCCAGTAGTATCGGACACTCGGCCGGGGAGCTGTTTTTT. Residues: CASSIGHSAGELFF. The variable domain in full, completed from reference TRBV19 and TRBJ2-2, reads DGGITQSPKYLFRKEGQNVTLSCEQNLNHDAMYWYRQDPGQGLRLIYYSQIVNDFQKGDIAEGYSVSREKKESFPLTVTSAQKNPTAFYLCASSIGHSAGELFFGEGSRLTVL.

This clonotype was picked up many times. This sequence joins TRBV11-3 and TRBJ2-7, with 9 bases matching TRBD2. Per germline, CDR1 SGHNT and CDR2 YENEEA. V dropped 1 base and J dropped 1; count of bases not matched to a gene: 8. The CDR3 runs to 17 residues. CDR3 nucleotide sequence: TGTGCCAGCAGCTTAGTTGGGCGACTAGCGGCTTCCTACGAGCAGTACTTC. Its protein product is CASSLVGRLAASYEQYF.

This clonotype was seen many times. A read error may be the cause here, since a much bigger clone is one base away. Given the absence of the conserved phenylalanine or tryptophan at the CDR3 end, a read error is likely. The gene calls are TRBV6-1 and TRBJ1-1; TRBD1 matches 10 bases. Germline values: CDR1 MNHNS, CDR2 SASEGT. The CDR3 runs 15 residues. The V segment lost 7 bases and the J segment 11 bases; nucleotides outside the gene matches: 16. DNA for the CDR3: TGTGCCAGCACTGAGGACTGGACAGGGGGTTTCCGGGCTTTCCTT. This sequence encodes CASTEDWTGGFRAFL.

This clonotype was observed at least ten times. The chain recombines TRBV6-5 with TRBJ2-7; 7 bases are a match to TRBD1. Germline trimming cut 5 bases from V and 5 bases from J; bases unmatched to any gene: 6. The CDR3 spans 13 residues. Germline V gene lookup returns CDR1 MNHEY and CDR2 SVGAGI. Here the CDR3 DNA reads TGTGCCAGCAGTCCCACAGGGGTCGACGAGCAGTACTTC. Protein sequence: CASSPTGVDEQYF.

This clonotype was seen at least ten times. This rearrangement joins TRBV12-3 or TRBV12-4 to TRBJ1-3, with unresolved D. Trimming cost V 4 bases and J 2 bases, with 12 bases left between them. The CDR3 extends over 15 amino acids. The CDR3 bases are TGTGCCAGCAGTTACCCTGGGTGGGCTGGAAACACCATATATTTT. Translation gives CASSYPGWAGNTIYF.

This clonotype was observed many times. This chain joins TRBV2 and TRBJ1-1, with 7 nucleotides matching TRBD1. The germline V gene has CDR1 SNHLY and CDR2 FYNNEI. The CDR3 length is 15 residues. With V trimmed by 2 bases and J by 4 bases, 7 bases remained unmatched. CDR3 loop: CASSERDRLSTEAFF. The CDR3 nucleotides are TGTGCCAGCAGTGAAAGGGACAGACTGAGCACTGAAGCTTTCTTT. The variable domain in full, with the rest retrieved from reference TRBV2 and TRBJ1-1, is EPEVTQTPSHQVTQMGQEVILRCVPISNHLYFYWYRQILGQKVEFLVSFYNNEISEKSEIFDDQFSVERPDGSNFTLKIRSTKLEDSAMYFCASSERDRLSTEAFFGQGTRLTVV.

In its sample, this clonotype was seen many times. The gene calls are TRBV5-1 and TRBJ2-5; perhaps TRBD1 as D (6 bases). Trimming shortened V by 4 bases and J by 0 bases, and 10 bases separated the two germline ends. Germline V gene data show CDR1 as SGHRS and CDR2 as YFSETQ. This CDR3 region has 14 residues. The DNA of the CDR3 is TGCGCCAGCAGCAAATACAGGGACCAAGAGACCCAGTACTTC. Encoded protein: CASSKYRDQETQYF.

This clonotype was seen a few times. This rearrangement joins TRBV28 to TRBJ1-2; 7 nucleotides agree with TRBD1. The germline gives CDR1 MDHEN, CDR2 SYDVKM. This CDR3 region has 15 residues. The trim removed 3 bases at V and 4 bases at J, leaving 8 bases unmatched. The CDR3 spells CASSFGYRGGYGYTF. CDR3 nucleotide sequence: TGTGCCAGCAGTTTCGGTTACAGGGGCGGCTATGGCTACACCTTC.

This clonotype was detected many times. The CDR3 reads CASSNLAAGDIKGYTF. The DNA of the CDR3 is TGCGCCAGCAGTAACCTCGCCGCTGGGGACATTAAAGGCTACACCTTC. The V call is TRBV4-1, the J call TRBJ1-2, with D tentatively TRBD1 (6 bases). Germline lookup yields CDR1 MGHRA and CDR2 YSYEKL. This CDR3 spans 16 amino acids. The V end was cut by 6 bases, the J end by 8 bases, with 25 bases between.

This clonotype has at least ten counts. This chain uses TRBV10-3 with TRBJ1-1; TRBD1 matches at 7 bases. Germline CDR1 and CDR2: ENHRY and SYGVKD. The CDR3 runs to 13 residues. V trimming: 7 bases; J trimming: 7 bases; junction bases outside the gene matches: 9. In nucleotides, the CDR3 is TGTGCCATCACGGGACAGCCTGGGGTTGAAGCTTTCTTT. Protein: CAITGQPGVEAFF.

V usage is TRBV12-3 or TRBV12-4 and J usage is TRBJ1-1; D unresolved. V was pared by 3 bases and J by 8 bases, with 13 bases between. The CDR3 covers 13 residues. CDR3 nucleotides: TGTGCCAGCAGTTTTTGGGAGGGTACCGAAGCTTTCTTT. It codes for CASSFWEGTEAFF.

The rearrangement joins TRBV29-1 to TRBJ2-5; TRBD2 might be the D (6 bases). The CDR3 has 12 residues. The germline V and J ends were trimmed by 4 bases and 5 bases, with 11 bases remaining between them. Germline V gives CDR1 SQVTM, CDR2 ANQGSEA. The DNA for the CDR3 is TGCAGCGTTGCAAGGCGGGGCGAGACCCAGTACTTC. This sequence encodes CSVARRGETQYF.

The V call is TRBV29-1, the J call TRBJ1-2; weak D call: TRBD1 (5 bases). Trimming removed 4 bases from V and 9 bases from J, with 18 bases in between. Per germline, CDR1 SQVTM and CDR2 ANQGSEA. The CDR3 length is 13 residues. Written as DNA, the CDR3 is TGCAGCGTTGGACTCCAGGGTAATAAGCGCTACACCTTC. Protein product: CSVGLQGNKRYTF.

At least ten counts were recorded for this clonotype. The rearrangement links TRBV12-3 or TRBV12-4 to TRBJ1-1; 10 positions agree with TRBD1. The V segment lost 3 bases and the J segment 3 bases; nucleotides outside the gene matches: 7. This CDR3 spans 16 amino acids. The CDR3 is CASSFPHGTGDTEAFF. DNA of the CDR3: TGTGCCAGCAGTTTCCCCCACGGGACAGGGGACACTGAAGCTTTCTTT.

The gene calls are TRBV6-5 and TRBJ2-5; a weak D match, TRBD1 (5 bases). The ends were cut back, 5 bases at V and 5 bases at J, with 12 bases in the middle. Germline V gene sequence: CDR1 MNHEY, CDR2 SVGAGI. The CDR3 covers 13 residues. The CDR3 nucleotides are TGTGCCAGCAGTCTACAGGAAAGGGAGACCCAGTACTTC. Translation: CASSLQERETQYF.

In its sample, this clonotype was seen a few times. The chain is built from TRBV18 and TRBJ2-7; D possibly corresponds to TRBD2 (5 bases). Trimming pared 3 bases from V and 4 bases from J, leaving 22 bases between. CDR3 length: 17 amino acids. Germline assignment: CDR1 KGHSH and CDR2 LQKENI. The CDR3 DNA reads TGTGCCAGCTCACCTTCGAGGCGCGCCGGGGTCTTTTACGAGCAGTACTTC. Amino acid sequence: CASSPSRRAGVFYEQYF.

Concerning this clonotype itself: One base away lies a much larger clone, so this may be a sequencing read error. The chain employs TRBV6-1 and TRBJ2-3, with 9 bases matching TRBD1. The CDR3 consists of 15 residues. Germline-derived CDR1 and CDR2 are MNHNS and SASEGT. The ends lost 1 base at V and 1 base at J; junction bases unmatched: 0. The CDR3 reads CASSEGTGGTDTQYF. The CDR3 DNA reads TGTGCCAGCAGTGAAGGGACAGGGGGCACAGATACGCAGTATTTT.

The table lists this clonotype with many counts. The genes are TRBV10-3 and TRBJ1-1; D unresolved. Germline CDR1 is ENHRY and CDR2 is SYGVKD. The CDR3 is 16 residues long. V lost 5 bases, J lost 0 bases, and 16 bases lay in between. The CDR3 is CAISRDPAPLNTEAFF. As DNA, the CDR3 is TGTGCCATCAGTCGAGACCCGGCGCCATTGAACACTGAAGCTTTCTTT.

In this sample, this clonotype turned up many times. V and J are TRBV18 and TRBJ1-5; no firm D call. V gave up 2 bases and J gave up 5 bases, with 4 bases separating them. The CDR3 is 12 residues long. CDR1 and CDR2 from the germline V gene are KGHSH and LQKENI. The CDR3 spells CASSPSDQPQHF. In nucleotides, the CDR3 is TGTGCCAGCTCACCATCGGATCAGCCCCAGCATTTT.

V usage is TRBV6-5 and J usage is TRBJ1-1; D uncertain. In germline, CDR1 is MNHEY, CDR2 SVGAGI. The CDR3 consists of 14 residues. V was pared by 2 bases and J by 7 bases, with 14 bases between. DNA for the CDR3: TGTGCCAGCAGTTACGTCAGGTCCGCCCGTGAAGCTTTCTTT. This sequence encodes CASSYVRSAREAFF.

This clonotype was observed many times. The rearrangement joins TRBV19 to TRBJ1-2; 8 bases fit TRBD1. The CDR3 length is 13 residues. V was clipped by 8 bases and J by 2 bases; unmatched bases: 4. Per the germline V gene, CDR1 is LNHDA and CDR2 is SQIVND (reference sequence). The CDR3 region is CASDRGDNYGYTF. DNA for the CDR3: TGTGCCAGTGACAGGGGAGACAACTATGGCTACACCTTC.

In DNA form, the CDR3 reads TGTGCCAGCAGGAGAGGGGGGGAGGCCGGGGAGCTGTTTTTT. Translated, it gives CASRRGGEAGELFF. This sequence joins TRBV6-1 and TRBJ2-2, with D tentatively TRBD2 (7 bases). Germline V lookup: CDR1 MNHNS, CDR2 SASEGT. This CDR3 region has 14 residues. Trimming removed 6 bases from V and 6 bases from J, with 14 bases in between.

This chain uses TRBV7-2 with TRBJ2-5; no clear D gene. The V end was cut by 0 bases, the J end by 6 bases, with 8 bases between. The CDR3 consists of 13 residues. The germline V gene has CDR1 SGHTA and CDR2 FQGNSA. The CDR3 DNA reads TGTGCCAGCAGCTTAGCATTCGGGCAGACCCAGTACTTC. This codes for CASSLAFGQTQYF.

This clonotype came up many times. This chain joins TRBV5-1 and TRBJ2-7; D perhaps matches TRBD2 (6 bases). From germline, CDR1 is SGHRS and CDR2 YFSETQ. With 7 bases removed from V and 0 bases from J, the gap between germline ends came to 11 bases. The CDR3 extends over 13 amino acids. The CDR3 protein is CASRRGSSYEQYF. In DNA, the CDR3 is TGCGCCAGCCGACGGGGGAGCTCCTACGAGCAGTACTTC.

This clonotype was seen repeatedly, ten times or more. The chain couples TRBV7-9 to TRBJ2-5, with D possibly matching TRBD1 (8 bases). The CDR3 loop spans 15 amino acids. Trimming shortened V by 4 bases and J by 5 bases, and 17 bases separated the two germline ends. The germline CDR1 and CDR2 sequences are SEHNR and FQNEAQ (reference sequence). CDR3 amino acids: CASSSGGTGPETQYF. The CDR3 DNA reads as TGTGCCAGCAGCTCCGGGGGGACAGGCCCGGAGACCCAGTACTTC.